The next 12 T cell receptor beta chains were all read from a single sample in a study of blood T cell repertoires in COVID-19. Here immunoSEQ multiplex PCR was the method, and the copy in TCRdb shows in-frame clones only, minus some. In the table there are approximately 150,000 clones, approximately 87% of which are singletons. Source material: peripheral blood. These receptors all come from a man aged 50 to 60 who had recovered from COVID-19.

The J gene is TRBJ1-4, the V gene TRBV27; D gene uncertain. V was pared by 5 bases and J by 0 bases, with 19 bases between. The length of the CDR3 is 18 residues. Germline V gene lookup returns CDR1 MNHEY and CDR2 SMNVEV (reference sequence). The CDR3 bases are TGTGCCAGCAGTCCTCTAGCAGTGACGGGATCAACTAATGAAAAACTGTTTTTT. This gives the protein CASSPLAVTGSTNEKLFF.

The J gene is TRBJ1-5, the V gene TRBV7-2; D gene unclear. CDR1 SGHTA and CDR2 FQGNSA come from the germline V gene. V was cut by 5 bases and J by 0 bases, with 8 bases left in between. The CDR3 runs to 14 residues. CDR3 DNA: TGTGCCAGCAGCCAGTCCCGTAGCAATCAGCCCCAGCATTTT. Residues: CASSQSRSNQPQHF.

This rearrangement joins TRBV5-6 to TRBJ2-3; TRBD2 matches 8 bases. With V trimmed by 3 bases and J by 2 bases, 8 bases remained unmatched. The CDR3 contains 16 residues. Germline CDR1 SGHDT, CDR2 YYEEEE. The CDR3 nucleotides are TGTGCCAGCAGCTCCTGGCGGGGGGACCCCACAGATACGCAGTATTTT. It encodes CASSSWRGDPTDTQYF. Using reference TRBV5-6 and TRBJ2-3 for the parts outside the CDR3, the full variable domain is DAGVTQSPTHLIKTRGQQVTLRCSPKSGHDTVSWYQQALGQGPQFIFQYYEEEERQRGNFPDRFSGHQFPNYSSELNVNALLLGDSALYLCASSSWRGDPTDTQYFGPGTRLTVL.

This clone was observed a few times. This rearrangement joins TRBV9 to TRBJ1-2; D remains ambiguous. The V end lost 0 bases, the J end lost 6 bases, and 9 bases lay between the germline ends. This CDR3 is built from 13 residues. Germline loops: CDR1 SGDLS, CDR2 YYNGEE. This CDR3 reads CASSVGGSHGYTF. For the CDR3, the DNA is TGTGCCAGCAGCGTAGGTGGCAGTCATGGCTACACCTTC.

The sample holds a few counts of this clone. V is TRBV5-1 and J is TRBJ1-1; 8 bases map to TRBD1. The germline gives CDR1 SGHRS, CDR2 YFSETQ. The V and J ends lost 3 bases and 5 bases, in that order; junction bases with no gene match: 6. CDR3 length equals 14 residues. The CDR3 loop is CASSWTGTGTEAFF. The CDR3 DNA reads TGCGCCAGCAGCTGGACAGGGACCGGGACTGAAGCTTTCTTT. Variable domain in full (rest from reference TRBV5-1 and TRBJ1-1): KAGVTQTPRYLIKTRGQQVTLSCSPISGHRSVSWYQQTPGQGLQFLFEYFSETQRNKGNFPGRFSGRQFSNSRSEMNVSTLELGDSALYLCASSWTGTGTEAFFGQGTRLTVV.

The V and J genes are TRBV14 and TRBJ1-2; 7 positions agree with TRBD1. CDR1 is SGHDN and CDR2 is FVKESK in the germline V gene. This CDR3 has 17 amino acids. J lost 3 bases, V lost 5 bases, and 15 bases had no gene match. CDR3 region: CASSATGTAHYYYGYTF. The CDR3 region has the DNA TGTGCCAGCAGCGCGACCGGGACAGCCCACTACTACTATGGCTACACCTTC.

This clone turned up a few times. J is TRBJ1-5 and V is TRBV7-2; weak D call: TRBD1 (5 bases). Germline V gives CDR1 SGHTA, CDR2 FQGNSA. Trimming removed 5 bases from V and 0 bases from J, with 14 bases in between. This CDR3 is 16 amino acids long. The CDR3 region has the DNA TGTGCCAGCAGCAAGGGACTCATGGGTAGCAATCAGCCCCAGCATTTT. This sequence encodes CASSKGLMGSNQPQHF.

This clone was seen just once. The chain uses TRBV2 and TRBJ2-7, with a tentative D call TRBD2 (6 bases). The CDR3 totals 15 residues. The germline V and J ends were trimmed by 6 bases and 0 bases, with 15 bases remaining between them. CDR1 and CDR2 (germline): SNHLY, FYNNEI. The CDR3 DNA sequence: TGTGCCAGCAGGGAGGGGCCTACGAGCTCCTACGAGCAGTACTTC. It translates to CASREGPTSSYEQYF.

CDR3 sequence: CASSPKTSTDTQYF. CDR3 coding DNA: TGTGCCAGCAGTCCAAAGACTAGTACAGATACGCAGTATTTT. V is TRBV27 and J is TRBJ2-3; TRBD2 is a possible D gene (6 bases). The CDR3 sequence is 14 residues long. Germline V gene sequence: CDR1 MNHEY, CDR2 SMNVEV (reference sequence). V lost 5 bases and J 3 bases, leaving 12 bases between the germline ends.

The CDR3 loop is CATSDPHGQGEDTQYF. The CDR3 region has the DNA TGTGCCACCAGTGATCCCCATGGACAGGGTGAAGATACGCAGTATTTT. V gene TRBV24-1 combines with J gene TRBJ2-3; 8 bases agree with TRBD1. The CDR3 runs 16 residues. Per the germline V gene, CDR1 is KGHDR and CDR2 is SFDVKD. Trimming removed 3 bases from V and 5 bases from J; junction bases left unmatched: 9.

V gene TRBV7-2 combines with J gene TRBJ2-2, with 10 bases lining up with TRBD2. CDR3 size: 16 residues. The J segment lost 6 bases and the V segment lost 0 bases, leaving 4 bases of the junction unmatched. Germline CDR1 is SGHTA and CDR2 is FQGNSA. CDR3 in amino acids: CASSLAPSGGAGELFF. CDR3 DNA sequence: TGTGCCAGCAGCTTAGCGCCCAGCGGGGGGGCCGGGGAGCTGTTTTTT.

CDR3 protein: CAWRRAGTSGTAYEQYF. CDR3 sequence (DNA): TGTGCCTGGAGGAGAGCCGGGACTAGCGGGACCGCCTACGAGCAGTACTTC. The chain joins TRBV30 to TRBJ2-7; 13 bases agree with TRBD2. The CDR3 loop spans 17 amino acids. Per the germline V gene, CDR1 is GTSNPN and CDR2 is SVGIG (reference sequence). Germline trimming cut 3 bases from V and 2 bases from J; bases unmatched to any gene: 10.